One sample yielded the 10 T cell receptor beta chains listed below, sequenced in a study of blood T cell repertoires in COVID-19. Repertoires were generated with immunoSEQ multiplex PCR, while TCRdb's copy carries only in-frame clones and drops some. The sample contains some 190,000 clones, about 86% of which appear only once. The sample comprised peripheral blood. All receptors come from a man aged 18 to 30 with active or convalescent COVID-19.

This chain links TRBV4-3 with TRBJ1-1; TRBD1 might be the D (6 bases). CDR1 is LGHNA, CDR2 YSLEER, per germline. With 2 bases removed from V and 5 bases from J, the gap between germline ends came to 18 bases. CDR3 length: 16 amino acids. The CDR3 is CASSQRPGAQGTEAFF. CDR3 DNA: TGCGCCAGCAGCCAACGACCCGGGGCCCAGGGGACTGAAGCTTTCTTT.

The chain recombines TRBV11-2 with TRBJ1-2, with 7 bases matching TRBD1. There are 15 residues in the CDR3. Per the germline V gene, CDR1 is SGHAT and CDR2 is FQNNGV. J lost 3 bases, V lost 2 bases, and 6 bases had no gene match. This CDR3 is CASSLNPGTDYGYTF. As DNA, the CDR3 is TGTGCCAGCAGCTTAAATCCCGGGACAGACTATGGCTACACCTTC.

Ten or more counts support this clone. The CDR3 DNA reads as TGTGCCAGCAGCTTAGACGAGGGGGCGGCAGATACGCAGTATTTT. Translated, it gives CASSLDEGAADTQYF. The genes are TRBV7-2 and TRBJ2-3, with TRBD1 matching over 7 bases. This CDR3 region has 15 residues. Germline CDR1 and CDR2: SGHTA and FQGNSA. After removal of 1 base from V and 4 bases from J, the junction contained 5 bases not matched to a gene.

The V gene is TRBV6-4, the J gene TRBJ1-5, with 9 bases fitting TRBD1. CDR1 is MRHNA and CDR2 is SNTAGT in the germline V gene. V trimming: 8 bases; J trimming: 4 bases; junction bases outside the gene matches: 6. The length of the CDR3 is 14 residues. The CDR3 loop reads CASAPDRGNQPQHF. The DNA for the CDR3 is TGTGCCAGCGCCCCGGACAGGGGAAATCAGCCCCAGCATTTT.

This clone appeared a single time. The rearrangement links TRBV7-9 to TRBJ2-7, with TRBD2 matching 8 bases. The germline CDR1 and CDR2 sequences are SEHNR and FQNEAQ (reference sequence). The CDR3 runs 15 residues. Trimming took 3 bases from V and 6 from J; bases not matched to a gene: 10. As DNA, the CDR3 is TGTGCCAGCAGCTTTGCCAGCGGGAGCTTGGCCGAGCAGTACTTC. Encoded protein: CASSFASGSLAEQYF.

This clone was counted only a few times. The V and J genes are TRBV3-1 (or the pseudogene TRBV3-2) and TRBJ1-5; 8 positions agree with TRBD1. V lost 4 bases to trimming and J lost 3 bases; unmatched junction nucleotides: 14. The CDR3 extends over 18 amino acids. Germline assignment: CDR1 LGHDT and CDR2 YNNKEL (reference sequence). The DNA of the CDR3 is TGTGCCAGCAGCCCACAGGGGGGTAGGGCCCTCGTCAATCAGCCCCAGCATTTT. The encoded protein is CASSPQGGRALVNQPQHF.

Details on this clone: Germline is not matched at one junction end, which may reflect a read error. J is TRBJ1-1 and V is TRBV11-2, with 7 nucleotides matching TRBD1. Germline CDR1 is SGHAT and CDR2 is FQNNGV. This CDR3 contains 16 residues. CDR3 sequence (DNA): TGTGCCAGCAGTCCGGGAGTGGGCAGGGGGAACCCTGAAGCTTTCTTT. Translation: CASSPGVGRGNPEAFF.

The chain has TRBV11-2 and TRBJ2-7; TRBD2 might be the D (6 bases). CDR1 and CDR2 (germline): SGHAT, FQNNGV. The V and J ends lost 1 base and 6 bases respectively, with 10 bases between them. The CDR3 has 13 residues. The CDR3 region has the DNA TGTGCCAGCAGCTTAGGTCGGGGGTCCGAGCAGTACTTC. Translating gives CASSLGRGSEQYF.

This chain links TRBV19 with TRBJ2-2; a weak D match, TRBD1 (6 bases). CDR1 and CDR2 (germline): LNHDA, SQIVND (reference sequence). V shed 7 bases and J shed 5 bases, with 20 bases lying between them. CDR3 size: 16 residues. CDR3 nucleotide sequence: TGTGCCAGTACTGACCCCCCGGGACACCCAACCGGGGAGCTGTTTTTT. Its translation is CASTDPPGHPTGELFF.

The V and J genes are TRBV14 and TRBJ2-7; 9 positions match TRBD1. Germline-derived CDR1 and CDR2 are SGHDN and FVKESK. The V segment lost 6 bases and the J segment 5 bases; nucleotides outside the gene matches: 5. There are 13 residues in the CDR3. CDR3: CASRGQGLNEQYF. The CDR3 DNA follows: TGTGCCAGCAGGGGACAGGGACTAAACGAGCAGTACTTC.